Described below is a single T cell receptor beta chain sequence and its context. Its antigen is undetermined. This specimen belongs to a study of cytomegalovirus exposure and HLA in healthy donors. Study results and caveats: Later genetic work tied a missense DCLRE1C variant to beta-chain V and J trimming.

The PCR used 60 Vbeta and 13 Jbeta primers. The data were produced by immunoSEQ multiplex PCR, yet TCRdb's version contains in-frame clones alone and is incomplete. The sample yields approximately 150,000 clones, around 69% seen once. Germline CDR1 and CDR2: MDHEN and SYDVKM. The junction had 4 bases not matched to a gene; V was cut back by 10 bases and J by 2 bases. The CDR3 contains 12 residues. Sample: PBMCs. The TCR sequence derives from a man aged 55 to 69 in good health and CMV-seronegative. V usage is TRBV28 and J usage is TRBJ2-7; TRBD1 matches 8 bases. The CDR3 spells CAILGQAYEQYF. CDR3 nucleotide sequence: TGTGCCATCCTGGGACAGGCCTACGAGCAGTACTTC. Drawing the rest from reference TRBV28 and TRBJ2-7, the complete variable domain is DVKVTQSSRYLVKRTGEKVFLECVQDMDHENMFWYRQDPGLGLRLIYFSYDVKMKEKGDIPEGYSVSREKKERFSLILESASTNQTSMYLCAILGQAYEQYFGPGTRLTVT.